A selection of T cell receptor beta chains follows, all from one sample in a study of blood T cell repertoires in COVID-19. Repertoires were generated with immunoSEQ multiplex PCR, while TCRdb's copy carries only in-frame clones and drops some. The table records some 70,000 clones, 80% to 90% of them present only once. The sequencing input was peripheral blood. These receptor sequences come from a woman aged 60-75 years with acute or convalescent COVID-19. CDR3s include the opening cysteine and the closing phenylalanine or tryptophan. Fields, in order: D gene, J gene, clone size, V gene, CDR3 DNA, CDR3 protein. A D gene is named only where the DNA matches it firmly. The size entry is marked missing in some rows and otherwise reads once, few, many or a size class.

d_call: TRBD1; j_call: TRBJ1-1; clone_size: .; v_call: TRBV6-5; cdr3_nt: TGTGCCAGCAGTTACTGGACAGGGGGCACTGAAGCTTTCTTT; cdr3_aa: CASSYWTGGTEAFF
d_call: .; j_call: TRBJ2-6; clone_size: .; v_call: TRBV2; cdr3_nt: TGTGCCAGCACCCCAATCAGAAGGGGAATGGGGGCCAACGTCCTGACTTTC; cdr3_aa: CASTPIRRGMGANVLTF
d_call: .; j_call: TRBJ1-3; clone_size: .; v_call: TRBV30; cdr3_nt: TGTGCCTGGGGCGGACGAGGGCCTGGAAACACCATATATTTT; cdr3_aa: CAWGGRGPGNTIYF
d_call: TRBD2; j_call: TRBJ2-7; clone_size: .; v_call: TRBV20-1; cdr3_nt: TGCAGTGCTAGTGATCGGACTAGCGGGAAAAGGGGGCTTCGGGAGCAGTACTTC; cdr3_aa: CSASDRTSGKRGLREQYF
d_call: TRBD2; j_call: TRBJ2-3; clone_size: .; v_call: TRBV23-1; cdr3_nt: TGCGCCAGCAGCCAGACTAGCTCCGATACGCAGTATTTT; cdr3_aa: CASSQTSSDTQYF
d_call: TRBD1; j_call: TRBJ1-2; clone_size: .; v_call: TRBV6-1; cdr3_nt: TGTGCCAGCAGTGGCCCTGGGACAGGGGGGTATAACTATGGCTACACCTTC; cdr3_aa: CASSGPGTGGYNYGYTF
d_call: .; j_call: TRBJ1-6; clone_size: .; v_call: TRBV30; cdr3_nt: TGTGCCTGGGGCCCTCGGAGTTCCTATAATTCACCCCTCCACTTT; cdr3_aa: CAWGPRSSYNSPLHF
d_call: .; j_call: TRBJ1-5; clone_size: .; v_call: TRBV2; cdr3_nt: TGTGCCAGCACCTTCGCGGGGGGCGGCAATCAGCCCCAGCATTTT; cdr3_aa: CASTFAGGGNQPQHF
d_call: .; j_call: TRBJ1-5; clone_size: .; v_call: TRBV9; cdr3_nt: TGTGCCAGCAGCGTAGCTATCTACAGGGCAATAAGAGGGAGCAATCAGCCCCAGCATTTT; cdr3_aa: CASSVAIYRAIRGSNQPQHF
d_call: TRBD1; j_call: TRBJ1-1; clone_size: few; v_call: TRBV2; cdr3_nt: TGTGCCAGCAGTGAATACATGGGACAGGCAAGAGTATCCTTT; cdr3_aa: CASSEYMGQARVSF
d_call: TRBD1; j_call: TRBJ1-5; clone_size: .; v_call: TRBV15; cdr3_nt: TGTGCCACCAGCCCGGGGACAGGCCATAGCAATCAGCCCCAGCATTTT; cdr3_aa: CATSPGTGHSNQPQHF
d_call: .; j_call: TRBJ2-3; clone_size: .; v_call: TRBV2; cdr3_nt: TGTGCCAGCCGGAGGGACGACATATCCACAGATACGCAGTATTTT; cdr3_aa: CASRRDDISTDTQYF
d_call: TRBD1; j_call: TRBJ1-5; clone_size: .; v_call: TRBV6-1; cdr3_nt: TGTGCCAGCAGTGGCCGACAGGGTAACAATCAGCCCCAGCATTTT; cdr3_aa: CASSGRQGNNQPQHF
d_call: TRBD2; j_call: TRBJ2-7; clone_size: .; v_call: TRBV7-8; cdr3_nt: TGTGCCAGCAGCTTAGTTTCCGGGAGCGGGATGTACGAGCAGTACTTC; cdr3_aa: CASSLVSGSGMYEQYF
d_call: .; j_call: TRBJ2-1; clone_size: .; v_call: TRBV4-1; cdr3_nt: TGCGCCAGCAGCCAAGTGGAGAGCTCCTACAATGAGCAGTTCTTC; cdr3_aa: CASSQVESSYNEQFF
d_call: TRBD2; j_call: TRBJ2-7; clone_size: once; v_call: TRBV30; cdr3_nt: TGTGCCTGGAGTCGGCTAGCGGGAATCTCCTACGAGCAGTACTTC; cdr3_aa: CAWSRLAGISYEQYF
d_call: .; j_call: TRBJ1-6; clone_size: .; v_call: TRBV11-2; cdr3_nt: TGTGCCAGCAGCCTAGCTGGCTGGGCAGGGCTTAATTCACCCCTCCACTTT; cdr3_aa: CASSLAGWAGLNSPLHF
d_call: .; j_call: TRBJ1-2; clone_size: .; v_call: TRBV28; cdr3_nt: TGTGCCAGCAGCGTGGGGGGGGCGCAGGATGGCTACACCTTC; cdr3_aa: CASSVGGAQDGYTF
d_call: TRBD1; j_call: TRBJ2-1; clone_size: .; v_call: TRBV7-7; cdr3_nt: TGTGCTAGCAGCTTAGGACAGGGGCCCTACAATGAGCAGTTCTTC; cdr3_aa: CASSLGQGPYNEQFF
d_call: .; j_call: TRBJ2-3; clone_size: .; v_call: TRBV15; cdr3_nt: TGTGCCACCGCAGAGGGAATAGATACGCAGTATTTT; cdr3_aa: CATAEGIDTQYF
d_call: .; j_call: TRBJ1-4; clone_size: .; v_call: TRBV29-1; cdr3_nt: TGCAGCGCAACCAGACAGAATAATGAAAAACTGTTTTTT; cdr3_aa: CSATRQNNEKLFF
d_call: .; j_call: TRBJ1-2; clone_size: .; v_call: TRBV5-6; cdr3_nt: TGTGCCAGCAGCCCGTCCTTGCAGGGCTATGGCTACACCTTC; cdr3_aa: CASSPSLQGYGYTF
d_call: .; j_call: TRBJ1-4; clone_size: once; v_call: TRBV9; cdr3_nt: TGTGCCAGCAGCGTATCCCCGGCGAGCGATGAAAAACTGTTTTTT; cdr3_aa: CASSVSPASDEKLFF
d_call: .; j_call: TRBJ1-1; clone_size: .; v_call: TRBV7-9; cdr3_nt: TGTGCCAGCAGCTTAATGGACAGTGAAGCTTTCTTT; cdr3_aa: CASSLMDSEAFF
d_call: .; j_call: TRBJ1-1; clone_size: few; v_call: TRBV9; cdr3_nt: TGTGCCAGCAGCAAGTCCTCCGAACTAGGTGAAGCTTTCTTT; cdr3_aa: CASSKSSELGEAFF
d_call: TRBD2; j_call: TRBJ2-5; clone_size: .; v_call: TRBV5-1; cdr3_nt: TGCGCCAGCAGCTTCCTAGCGGGAGGGCGCCAAGAGACCCAGTACTTC; cdr3_aa: CASSFLAGGRQETQYF
d_call: .; j_call: TRBJ2-7; clone_size: .; v_call: TRBV7-2; cdr3_nt: TGTGCCAGCAGCTTAGAGGGGGTCAGCTCCTACGAGCAGTACTTC; cdr3_aa: CASSLEGVSSYEQYF
d_call: TRBD2; j_call: TRBJ2-5; clone_size: few; v_call: TRBV9; cdr3_nt: TGTGCCAGCAGCGGGACTAGCGGGTACCAAGAGACCCAGTACTTC; cdr3_aa: CASSGTSGYQETQYF
d_call: .; j_call: TRBJ2-2; clone_size: once; v_call: TRBV14; cdr3_nt: TGTGCCAGCAGCCAAGGCGGCTACACCGGGGAGCTGTTTTTT; cdr3_aa: CASSQGGYTGELFF
d_call: .; j_call: TRBJ2-1; clone_size: .; v_call: TRBV6-6; cdr3_nt: TGTGCCAGCAGGACACTTAGCGGAAGCTCCTACAATGAGCAGTTCTTC; cdr3_aa: CASRTLSGSSYNEQFF
d_call: TRBD2; j_call: TRBJ2-7; clone_size: .; v_call: TRBV10-3; cdr3_nt: TGTGCCATCGGGACTAGCGGTGCCTACGAGCAGTACTTC; cdr3_aa: CAIGTSGAYEQYF
d_call: TRBD1; j_call: TRBJ2-7; clone_size: .; v_call: TRBV9; cdr3_nt: TGTGCCAGCAGCTCACGGACAGGGAAGAACTACGAGCAGTACTTC; cdr3_aa: CASSSRTGKNYEQYF
d_call: TRBD2; j_call: TRBJ2-7; clone_size: .; v_call: TRBV11-2; cdr3_nt: TGTGCCAGCAATCTAGCGGGGGGGCCCTACGAGCAGTACTTC; cdr3_aa: CASNLAGGPYEQYF
d_call: TRBD1; j_call: TRBJ2-5; clone_size: .; v_call: TRBV5-4; cdr3_nt: TGTGCCAGCAGTTACGGGACAGGGGGCCGGGAGACCCAGTACTTC; cdr3_aa: CASSYGTGGRETQYF
d_call: TRBD1; j_call: TRBJ1-6; clone_size: .; v_call: TRBV27; cdr3_nt: TGTGCCAGCAGTTTAGCAGGGGGTACTAATTCACCCCTCCACTTT; cdr3_aa: CASSLAGGTNSPLHF
d_call: .; j_call: TRBJ2-1; clone_size: .; v_call: TRBV2; cdr3_nt: TGTGCCAGCAGTGAGCTCGGTTACAATGAGCAGTTCTTC; cdr3_aa: CASSELGYNEQFF